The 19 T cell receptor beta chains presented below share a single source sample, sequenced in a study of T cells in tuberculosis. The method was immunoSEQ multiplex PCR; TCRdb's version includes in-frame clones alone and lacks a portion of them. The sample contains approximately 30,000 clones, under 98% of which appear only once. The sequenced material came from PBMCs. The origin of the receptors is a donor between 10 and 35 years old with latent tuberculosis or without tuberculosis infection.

CDR3 in DNA: TGTGCCAGTAGTCTCTACCCCCCCCGCGAGGGGGGGAGCCAAGAGACCCAGTACTTC. Its protein product is CASSLYPPREGGSQETQYF. V gene TRBV19 combines with J gene TRBJ2-5, with D perhaps matching TRBD2 (7 bases). Trimming pared 5 bases from V and 1 base from J, leaving 26 bases between. Germline CDR1 and CDR2: LNHDA and SQIVND (reference sequence). The CDR3 sequence is 19 residues long.

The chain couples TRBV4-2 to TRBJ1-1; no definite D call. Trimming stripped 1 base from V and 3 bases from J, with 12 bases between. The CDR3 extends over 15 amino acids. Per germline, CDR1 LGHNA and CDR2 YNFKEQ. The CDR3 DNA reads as TGTGCCAGCAGCCAAGTGGAGGCCCCCGACACTGAAGCTTTCTTT. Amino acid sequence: CASSQVEAPDTEAFF.

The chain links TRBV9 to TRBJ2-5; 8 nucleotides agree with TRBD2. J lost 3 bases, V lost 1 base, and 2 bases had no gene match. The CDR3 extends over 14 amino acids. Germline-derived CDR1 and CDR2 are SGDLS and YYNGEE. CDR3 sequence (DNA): TGTGCCAGCAGCGTAAGCGGGGGAGAAGAGACCCAGTACTTC. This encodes CASSVSGGEETQYF.

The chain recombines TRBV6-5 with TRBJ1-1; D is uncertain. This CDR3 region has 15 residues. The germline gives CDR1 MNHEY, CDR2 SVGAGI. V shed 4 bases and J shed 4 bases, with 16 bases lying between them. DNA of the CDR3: TGTGCCAGCAGTTCGGCGGGATCGGGGAGCACTGAAGCTTTCTTT. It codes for CASSSAGSGSTEAFF.

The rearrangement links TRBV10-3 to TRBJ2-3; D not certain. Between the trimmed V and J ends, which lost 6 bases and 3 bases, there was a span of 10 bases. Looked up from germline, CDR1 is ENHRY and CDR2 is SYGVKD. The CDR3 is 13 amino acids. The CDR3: CAIRGTETDTQYF. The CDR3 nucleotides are TGTGCCATCAGGGGTACGGAGACAGATACGCAGTATTTT.

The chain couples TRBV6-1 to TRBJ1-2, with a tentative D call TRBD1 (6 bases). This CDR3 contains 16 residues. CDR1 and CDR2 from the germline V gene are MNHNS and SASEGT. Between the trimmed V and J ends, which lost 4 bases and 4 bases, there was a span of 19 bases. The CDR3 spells CASSVAVGRGSYGYTF. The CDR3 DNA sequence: TGTGCCAGCAGTGTTGCCGTGGGCAGGGGATCCTATGGCTACACCTTC.

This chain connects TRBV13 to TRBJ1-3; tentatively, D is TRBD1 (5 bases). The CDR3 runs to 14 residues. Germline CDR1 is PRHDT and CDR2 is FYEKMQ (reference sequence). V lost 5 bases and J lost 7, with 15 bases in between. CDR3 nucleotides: TGTGCCAGCAGCAACGGGGGATTGGGGAACACCATATATTTT. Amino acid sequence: CASSNGGLGNTIYF.

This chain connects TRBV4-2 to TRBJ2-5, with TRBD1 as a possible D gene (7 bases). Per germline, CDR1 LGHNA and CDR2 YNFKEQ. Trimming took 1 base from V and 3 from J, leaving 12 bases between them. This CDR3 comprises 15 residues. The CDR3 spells CASSQVRDRKETQYF. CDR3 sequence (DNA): TGTGCCAGCAGCCAAGTGCGGGACAGAAAAGAGACCCAGTACTTC.

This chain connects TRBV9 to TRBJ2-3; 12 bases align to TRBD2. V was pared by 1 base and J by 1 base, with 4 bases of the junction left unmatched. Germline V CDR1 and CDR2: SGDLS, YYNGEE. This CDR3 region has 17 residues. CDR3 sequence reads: CASSVLAGGLGTDTQYF. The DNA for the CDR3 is TGTGCCAGCAGCGTACTAGCGGGAGGGTTGGGCACAGATACGCAGTATTTT.

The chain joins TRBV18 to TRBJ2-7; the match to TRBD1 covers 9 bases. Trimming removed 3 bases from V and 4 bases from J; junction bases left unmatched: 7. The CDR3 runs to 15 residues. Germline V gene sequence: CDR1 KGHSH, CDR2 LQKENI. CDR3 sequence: CASSPRGTGLYEQYF. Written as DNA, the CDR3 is TGTGCCAGCTCACCCAGGGGGACAGGGCTGTACGAGCAGTACTTC. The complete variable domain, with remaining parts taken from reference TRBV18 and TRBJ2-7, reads NAGVMQNPRHLVRRRGQEARLRCSPMKGHSHVYWYRQLPEEGLKFMVYLQKENIIDESGMPKERFSAEFPKEGPSILRIQQVVRGDSAAYFCASSPRGTGLYEQYFGPGTRLTVT.

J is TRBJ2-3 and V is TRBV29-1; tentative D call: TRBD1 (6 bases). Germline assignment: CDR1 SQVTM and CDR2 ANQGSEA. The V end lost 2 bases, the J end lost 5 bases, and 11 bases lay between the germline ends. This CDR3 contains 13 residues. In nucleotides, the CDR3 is TGCAGCGTTGAAACAGGGTGGCTAGATACGCAGTATTTT. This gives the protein CSVETGWLDTQYF.

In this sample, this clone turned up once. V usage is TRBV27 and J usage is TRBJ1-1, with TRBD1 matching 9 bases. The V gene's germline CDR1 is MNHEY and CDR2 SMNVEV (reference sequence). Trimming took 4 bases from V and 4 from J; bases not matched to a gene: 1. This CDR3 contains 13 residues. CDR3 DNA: TGTGCCAGCAGTTGGACAGGGGCCACTGAAGCTTTCTTT. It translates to CASSWTGATEAFF.

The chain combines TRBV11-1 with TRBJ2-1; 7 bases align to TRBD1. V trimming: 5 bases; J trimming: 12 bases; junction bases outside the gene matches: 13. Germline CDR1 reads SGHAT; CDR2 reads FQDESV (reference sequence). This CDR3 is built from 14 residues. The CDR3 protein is CASSLSRTGTVQFF. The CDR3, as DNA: TGTGCCAGCAGCCTCTCCCGGACAGGTACAGTGCAGTTCTTC.

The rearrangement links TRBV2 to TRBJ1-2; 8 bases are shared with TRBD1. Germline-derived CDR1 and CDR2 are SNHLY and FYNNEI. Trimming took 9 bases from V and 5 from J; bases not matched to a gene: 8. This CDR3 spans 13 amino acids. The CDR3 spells CARKRQGNYGYTF. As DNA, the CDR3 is TGTGCCAGAAAGAGACAGGGGAATTATGGCTACACCTTC.

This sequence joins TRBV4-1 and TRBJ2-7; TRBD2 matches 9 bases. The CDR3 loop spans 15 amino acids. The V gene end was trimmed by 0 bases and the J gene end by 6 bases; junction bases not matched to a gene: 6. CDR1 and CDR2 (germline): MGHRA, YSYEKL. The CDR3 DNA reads TGCGCCAGCAGCCAAGAGGCTAGCGGGAAGCCCGAGCAGTACTTC. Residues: CASSQEASGKPEQYF.

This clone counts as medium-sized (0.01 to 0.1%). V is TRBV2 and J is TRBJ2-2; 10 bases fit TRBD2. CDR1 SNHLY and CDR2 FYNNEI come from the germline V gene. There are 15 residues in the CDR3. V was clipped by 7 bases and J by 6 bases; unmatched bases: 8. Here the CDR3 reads CASNVKRGGSGELFF. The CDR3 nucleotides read TGTGCCAGCAACGTGAAGCGGGGGGGATCCGGGGAGCTGTTTTTT.

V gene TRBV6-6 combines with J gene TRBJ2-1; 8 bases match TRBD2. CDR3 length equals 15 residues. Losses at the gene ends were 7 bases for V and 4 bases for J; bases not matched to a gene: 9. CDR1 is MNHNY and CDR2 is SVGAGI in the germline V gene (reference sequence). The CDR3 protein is CASTLTSGLYNEQFF. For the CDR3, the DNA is TGTGCCAGCACTCTCACTAGCGGCCTGTACAATGAGCAGTTCTTC.

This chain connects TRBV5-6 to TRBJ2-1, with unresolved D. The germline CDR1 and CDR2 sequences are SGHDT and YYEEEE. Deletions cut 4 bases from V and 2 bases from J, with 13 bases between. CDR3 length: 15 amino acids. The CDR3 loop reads CASSTLIDPYNEQFF. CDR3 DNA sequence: TGTGCCAGCAGCACTCTTATCGATCCCTACAATGAGCAGTTCTTC.

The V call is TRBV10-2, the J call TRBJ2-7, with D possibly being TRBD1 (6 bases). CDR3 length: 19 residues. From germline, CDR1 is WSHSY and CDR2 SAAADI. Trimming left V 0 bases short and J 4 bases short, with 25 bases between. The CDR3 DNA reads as TGCGCCAGCAGTGAGTCAGGGTCTCCAAGGGGCCCCAGGGGATACGAGCAGTACTTC. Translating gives CASSESGSPRGPRGYEQYF.